This T cell receptor (beta chain) was identified in a study of STAT5B mutations in CD4+ large granular lymphocyte leukemia. This was a survey-level run. The protocol was immunoSEQ multiplex PCR, while the TCRdb copy is restricted to in-frame clones and leaves out a portion. The sample contains around 21,000 clones, about 79% of which appear only once. This TCR was sampled from a human donor in good health. Material: CD4+ T cells from blood buffy coats.

In nucleotides, the CDR3 is TGTGCCACCACGGAGGGGGGGGCCTACAATGAGCAGTTCTTC. Translated: CATTEGGAYNEQFF. J is TRBJ2-1 and V is TRBV2, with D tentatively TRBD2 (7 bases). Germline V gene data show CDR1 as SNHLY and CDR2 as FYNNEI. The CDR3 contains 14 residues. V lost 10 bases to trimming and J lost 2 bases, with 15 bases between them.